This T cell receptor beta chain was sequenced in a study of T cell responses to AZD1222 COVID-19 vaccine (dated by TCRdb to the early 2020s). Regarding the research as a whole: TCR sequencing was performed for 233 trial participants, of whom some 200 were given two doses of AZD1222 and 26 were given two doses of MenACWY control vaccine. Trial participants were enrolled into age subgroups of 18-55, 56-69 and 70-plus years, which contained approximately 150, 28 and 58 TCR-sequenced participants, respectively.

As regards this clone: This receptor's antigen is unknown. No much larger clone is present one base from it, and per-base qualities are unavailable.

The CDR3 regions of human TCRbeta chains were analyzed by immunosequencing. In the original analysis: TCRs in the repertoires were matched against a reference library of SARS-CoV-2-specific TCRs that had been generated with the MIRA antigen-specificity platform. Breadth was defined as the fraction of unique TCRs that were SARS-CoV-2-associated. Depth was defined as the fraction of total T cells that were SARS-CoV-2-associated. Each spike-specific TCR was assigned to its reactive spike region and to a CD4 or CD8 class using the MIRA data. Log10-transformed breadth and depth values were compared by one-way ANOVA with Sidak's multiple comparisons tests. This is the immuneACCESS table as TCRdb keeps it, with only in-frame sequences that have V and J called. A part of the clones is gone; compared with another copy, unresolved V genes explain less than half, and the rest is unexplained. V, J and clone size are those of that table, while D and trimming were read from the DNA. Here the sample has about 150,000 clones; approximately 92% occur a single time. The top ten constitute about 6.7% of the sample.

Here is what the overall study found, with its caveats: Most participants were white British and females outnumbered males, and the authors suggested that clonal diversity may have been underestimated. Because no day 14 peak-response samples were available, the repertoires could be characterized only after the peak T cell response. Reportedly, close to half of the unique spike-specific TCRs recognized epitopes lying outside the regions that are mutated in the B.1.351 and B.1.1.7 variants. The vaccine-associated CD4 TCRs covered the entire spike protein, and the dominant responses fell in regions 160-218 and 743-854. After two AZD1222 doses, both the breadth and the depth of spike-specific TCRs were significantly higher than at day 0 and than in MenACWY recipients. Conclusions about previously exposed vaccinees are limited because only six or seven AZD1222 recipients were SARS-CoV-2 seropositive at baseline. The 56-69-year group was small, and its depth increase did not reach significance, likely because of low power.

There are 14 amino acids in the CDR3, from cysteine to phenylalanine inclusive. Only the CDR3 part of the read is kept: 42 bases, read in frame from the first base. The germline V gene (reference sequence) yields LNHDA for CDR1 and SQIVND for CDR2. Trimming removed 5 bases from V and 7 bases from J, leaving 15 bases between the germline ends. The label giving this sample's time point can be read as: about 28 days (+/-7) after the second vaccine dose. Because spike-specific TCR depth and breadth did not differ between the two schedules, AZD1222 recipients who got a second dose at roughly 4 weeks were pooled with those who got a second dose at roughly 12 weeks. Vaccinee samples were obtained from the UK trials COV001 and COV002, which included a single-blind randomized controlled phase 2/3 trial of AZD1222 (ChAdOx1 nCoV-19) in healthy adults. For TCRbeta chain sequencing, PBMC samples were collected from trial participants at day 0 and at day 28 after the second dose.

The chain uses TRBV19 and TRBJ2-1, and TRBD1 may be the D gene, going by 5 matching bases. This TCR was recovered from an adult who received the AZD1222 COVID-19 vaccine. This specimen consisted of peripheral blood, obtained 28 days after the second AZD1222 dose. CDR3 protein: CASSVSQGWNEQFF. The nucleotide sequence reads TGTGCCAGTAGTGTCTCTCAGGGTTGGAATGAGCAGTTCTTC.